Each of the 6 T cell receptor beta chains below was sequenced from the same sample in a study of blood T cell repertoires in COVID-19. Generated by immunoSEQ multiplex PCR, the TCRdb table keeps only in-frame clones and is missing some. The sample records over 250,000 clones, 75% to 90% being singletons. Source material: peripheral blood. Every receptor here comes from a man in his fifties with acute or convalescent COVID-19.

The chain recombines TRBV7-2 with TRBJ2-1; no definite D call. V was trimmed by 1 base and J by 0 bases, leaving 4 bases between them. CDR1 is SGHTA, CDR2 FQGNSA, per germline. This CDR3 is 14 amino acids long. CDR3 nucleotide sequence: TGTGCCAGCAGCTTAGAGAGCTCCTACAATGAGCAGTTCTTC. Amino acids: CASSLESSYNEQFF.

This chain links TRBV30 with TRBJ1-2; D call uncertain. The V gene lost 0 bases and the J gene lost 8 bases, with 10 bases spanning the gap. CDR1 is GTSNPN, CDR2 SVGIG, per germline (reference sequence). This CDR3 spans 12 amino acids. CDR3 amino acids: CAWSVRGLGYTF. In nucleotides, the CDR3 is TGTGCCTGGAGTGTACGAGGGCTCGGCTACACCTTC.

V usage is TRBV11-2 and J usage is TRBJ2-5, with D uncertain. The CDR3 is 13 amino acids. Trimming left V 0 bases short and J 7 bases short, with 9 bases between. Germline CDR1 reads SGHAT; CDR2 reads FQNNGV. The CDR3, as DNA: TGTGCCAGCAGCTTAGAAGATTGGAGGACCCAGTACTTC. This gives the protein CASSLEDWRTQYF.

The chain is built from TRBV11-1 and TRBJ2-7; maybe TRBD2 (6 bases). Between the trimmed V and J ends, which lost 6 bases and 4 bases, there was a span of 13 bases. The CDR3 spans 13 residues. Germline V gene data show CDR1 as SGHAT and CDR2 as FQDESV (reference sequence). The CDR3 DNA reads TGTGCCAGCAGTCCCACTGCGGGGTACGAGCAGTACTTC. It translates to CASSPTAGYEQYF.

The chain links TRBV7-3 to TRBJ2-3; the D gene is possibly TRBD2 (5 bases). Trimming removed 5 bases from V and 0 bases from J, with 18 bases in between. CDR1 is SGHTA and CDR2 is FQGTGA in the germline V gene. The CDR3 sequence is 17 residues long. CDR3 sequence (DNA): TGTGCCAGCAGCCATAGGACTGTAATTACTAGCACAGATACGCAGTATTTT. It translates to CASSHRTVITSTDTQYF. The full variable domain, with the rest looked up from reference TRBV7-3 and TRBJ2-3, is GAGVSQTPSNKVTEKGKYVELRCDPISGHTALYWYRQSLGQGPEFLIYFQGTGAADDSGLPNDRFFAVRPEGSVSTLKIQRTERGDSAVYLCASSHRTVITSTDTQYFGPGTRLTVL.

J is TRBJ2-5 and V is TRBV19; no firm D call. This CDR3 has 13 amino acids. Trimming removed 6 bases at V and 2 bases at J, with 10 bases between. Looked up from germline, CDR1 is LNHDA and CDR2 is SQIVND (reference sequence). In DNA form, the CDR3 reads TGTGCCAGTAGGCGGAGTCTTCAAGAGACCCAGTACTTC. Protein sequence: CASRRSLQETQYF.